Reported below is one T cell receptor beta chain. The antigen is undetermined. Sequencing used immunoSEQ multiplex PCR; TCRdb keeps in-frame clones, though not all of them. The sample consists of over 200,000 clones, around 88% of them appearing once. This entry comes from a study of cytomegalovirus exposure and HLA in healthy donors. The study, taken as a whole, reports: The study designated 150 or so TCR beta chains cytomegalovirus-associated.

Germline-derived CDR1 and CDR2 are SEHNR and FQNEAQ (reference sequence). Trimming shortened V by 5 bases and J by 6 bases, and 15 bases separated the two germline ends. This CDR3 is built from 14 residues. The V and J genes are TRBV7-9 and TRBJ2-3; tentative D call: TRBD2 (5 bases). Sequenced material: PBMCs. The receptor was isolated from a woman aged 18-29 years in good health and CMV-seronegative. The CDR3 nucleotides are TGTGCCAGCAGCCCGATTGGGAGACCCGATACGCAGTATTTT. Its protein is CASSPIGRPDTQYF.